These 19 T cell receptor beta chains originate from one sample sequenced in a study of blood T cell repertoires in COVID-19. Repertoires were generated with immunoSEQ multiplex PCR, while TCRdb's copy carries only in-frame clones and drops some. Of 50,000 to 75,000 clones in the sample, 81% are singletons; the top ten hold roughly 28%. The material sequenced was peripheral blood. The source of these receptors is an elderly woman with active or convalescent COVID-19.

The chain employs TRBV4-2 and TRBJ2-1, with 12 bases that match TRBD2. The CDR3 loop spans 17 amino acids. CDR1 and CDR2 from the germline V gene are LGHNA and YNFKEQ. Trimming removed 0 bases from V and 7 bases from J; junction bases left unmatched: 7. CDR3 sequence (DNA): TGTGCCAGCAGCCAAGATCCAGCTAGCGGGGGGGCAAATGAGCAGTTCTTC. Translation: CASSQDPASGGANEQFF.

The rearrangement links TRBV9 to TRBJ2-2; 8 bases match TRBD1. CDR1 is SGDLS and CDR2 is YYNGEE in the germline V gene. Trimming removed 4 bases from V and 6 bases from J; junction bases left unmatched: 20. The CDR3 runs to 19 residues. The CDR3 bases are TGTGCCAGCAGCCCCTCCCAGGGGGCGGTGGGATCCTCGCCCGGGGAGCTGTTTTTT. Translation gives CASSPSQGAVGSSPGELFF.

V usage is TRBV6-1 and J usage is TRBJ1-4; no definite D call. The CDR3 covers 15 residues. Per the germline V gene, CDR1 is MNHNS and CDR2 is SASEGT. The V gene lost 2 bases and the J gene lost 10 bases, with 17 bases spanning the gap. The CDR3 DNA sequence: TGTGCCAGCAGTGAACTCGGATCACTACGTAGAAAACTGTTTTTT. Translation gives CASSELGSLRRKLFF.

V is TRBV29-1 and J is TRBJ2-1; D possibly corresponds to TRBD1 (7 bases). This CDR3 spans 15 amino acids. Per germline, CDR1 SQVTM and CDR2 ANQGSEA. The V end was cut by 4 bases, the J end by 4 bases, with 17 bases between. The CDR3 loop reads CSVVGRGTVYNEQFF. The CDR3 DNA sequence: TGCAGCGTTGTGGGCAGGGGGACTGTTTACAATGAGCAGTTCTTC.

The chain links TRBV2 to TRBJ2-3; 9 bases map to TRBD1. Germline V gene lookup returns CDR1 SNHLY and CDR2 FYNNEI. The junction had 8 bases not matched to a gene; V was cut back by 6 bases and J by 4 bases. The CDR3 is made up of 15 amino acids. The CDR3: CASSGDRDGPDTQYF. The CDR3 DNA sequence: TGTGCCAGCAGCGGGGACAGGGATGGCCCAGATACGCAGTATTTT.

The rearrangement uses TRBV5-1 and TRBJ1-5; 8 bases line up with TRBD1. The CDR3 sequence is 13 residues long. Germline assignment: CDR1 SGHRS and CDR2 YFSETQ. Trimming cost V 4 bases and J 5 bases; bases outside gene matches: 2. CDR3 sequence (DNA): TGCGCCAGCAGCGTGACAGGGGATCAGCCCCAGCATTTT. Translation: CASSVTGDQPQHF.

This chain's CDR3 is CASSLLAGVTDTQYF. DNA for the CDR3: TGTGCCAGCTCACTGCTAGCGGGGGTCACAGATACGCAGTATTTT. The chain has TRBV18 and TRBJ2-3; TRBD2 matches at 10 bases. Germline V gives CDR1 KGHSH, CDR2 LQKENI. Trimming cost V 4 bases and J 2 bases; bases outside gene matches: 3. The CDR3 is made up of 15 amino acids.

The chain uses TRBV24-1 and TRBJ2-3; 8 nucleotides agree with TRBD2. The CDR3 covers 16 residues. Germline V gene sequence: CDR1 KGHDR, CDR2 SFDVKD. V was pared by 4 bases and J by 11 bases, with 16 bases of the junction left unmatched. The CDR3: CATSDQLGPIAGKQYF. The CDR3 region has the DNA TGTGCCACCAGTGACCAACTGGGCCCAATAGCGGGAAAGCAGTATTTT.

This rearrangement joins TRBV7-2 to TRBJ2-5; D is perhaps TRBD2 (5 bases). The CDR3 consists of 13 residues. Trimming removed 4 bases from V and 1 base from J, with 7 bases in between. Germline V lookup: CDR1 SGHTA, CDR2 FQGNSA. CDR3 sequence reads: CASSYRGQETQYF. The CDR3 DNA is TGTGCCAGCAGCTACCGGGGCCAAGAGACCCAGTACTTC.

This clone was detected ten times or more. The conserved final phenylalanine or tryptophan is absent from the CDR3, which likely points to a read error. Because the CDR3's place on the DNA is in doubt, the DNA is left out and the CDR3 is given as listed by TCRdb. The chain recombines TRBV14 with TRBJ1-1; the table's D call of TRBD1 was not tested on the DNA. The CDR3 is 11 residues long, counting both termini. The V gene's germline CDR1 is SGHDN and CDR2 FVKESK. Here the CDR3 reads CASSRPIGGHD.

CDR3 amino acids: CASSPGAGGFDEQFF. The CDR3 bases are TGTGCCAGCAGCCCCGGGGCAGGGGGCTTCGATGAGCAGTTCTTC. The rearrangement joins TRBV7-2 to TRBJ2-1; the match to TRBD1 covers 8 bases. In germline, CDR1 is SGHTA, CDR2 FQGNSA. The CDR3 has 15 residues. V dropped 5 bases and J dropped 8; count of bases not matched to a gene: 11.

The CDR3 loop reads CATKARTGNEKLFF. The CDR3, as DNA: TGTGCCACCAAGGCCCGGACAGGGAATGAAAAACTGTTTTTT. V is TRBV15 and J is TRBJ1-4; 8 bases map to TRBD1. Losses at the gene ends were 7 bases for V and 5 bases for J; bases not matched to a gene: 6. This CDR3 contains 14 residues. CDR1 LNHNV and CDR2 YYDKDF come from the germline V gene (reference sequence).

This clone was detected once. The J gene is TRBJ2-7, the V gene TRBV2, with a tentative D call TRBD2 (6 bases). This CDR3 has 15 amino acids. Per the germline V gene, CDR1 is SNHLY and CDR2 is FYNNEI. V lost 4 bases and J lost 4, with 17 bases in between. The DNA of the CDR3 is TGTGCCAGCAGTGTATGGGGTCGAGCGGGTTACGAGCAGTACTTC. The encoded protein is CASSVWGRAGYEQYF.

V gene TRBV20-1 combines with J gene TRBJ2-1; maybe TRBD1 (7 bases). CDR1 and CDR2 from the germline V gene are DFQATT and SNEGSKA (reference sequence). V shed 3 bases and J shed 2 bases, with 11 bases lying between them. The CDR3 has 14 amino acids. The CDR3 nucleotides are TGCAGTGCTAGTTCAGGGGGGACCTACAATGAGCAGTTCTTC. Its protein is CSASSGGTYNEQFF.

The J gene is TRBJ1-5, the V gene TRBV7-9, with unresolved D. The ends were cut back, 1 base at V and 2 bases at J, with 9 bases in the middle. Germline loops: CDR1 SEHNR, CDR2 FQNEAQ (reference sequence). There are 15 residues in the CDR3. The CDR3 bases are TGTGCCAGCAGCTTAGGCCCTGGAGGCAATCAGCCCCAGCATTTT. Translated, it gives CASSLGPGGNQPQHF.

The chain employs TRBV6-5 and TRBJ2-7; TRBD1 is a possible D gene (6 bases). The CDR3 is 15 residues long. Per germline, CDR1 MNHEY and CDR2 SVGAGI. The V and J ends lost 0 bases and 3 bases respectively, with 12 bases between them. The CDR3 is CASSYSVSGDYEQYF. In DNA form, the CDR3 reads TGTGCCAGCAGTTACTCGGTTTCAGGGGACTACGAGCAGTACTTC.

In this sample, this clone turned up once. The chain has TRBV6-5 and TRBJ1-3; TRBD1 might be the D (6 bases). The germline V gene has CDR1 MNHEY and CDR2 SVGAGI. Trimming stripped 2 bases from V and 2 bases from J, with 7 bases between. The CDR3 loop spans 14 amino acids. Written as DNA, the CDR3 is TGTGCCAGCAGTTACGCAGGGGCTGGAAACACCATATATTTT. Translation gives CASSYAGAGNTIYF.

The rearrangement links TRBV6-2 or TRBV6-3 to TRBJ1-5, with 8 bases lining up with TRBD1. The CDR3 is made up of 13 amino acids. The V gene end was trimmed by 5 bases and the J gene end by 10 bases; junction bases not matched to a gene: 7. Germline V CDR1 and CDR2: MNHEY, SVGEGT. The CDR3 reads CASSTDRVQPQHF. The CDR3 DNA reads TGTGCCAGCAGTACGGACAGGGTTCAACCCCAGCATTTT.

The V and J genes are TRBV20-1 and TRBJ2-5; possibly TRBD1 for D (7 bases). The CDR3 loop spans 11 amino acids. With 8 bases removed from V and 5 bases from J, the gap between germline ends came to 12 bases. The germline gives CDR1 DFQATT, CDR2 SNEGSKA (reference sequence). The CDR3 nucleotides read TGCAGTATACAGGGGAGGGAGACCCAGTACTTC. Its protein product is CSIQGRETQYF.